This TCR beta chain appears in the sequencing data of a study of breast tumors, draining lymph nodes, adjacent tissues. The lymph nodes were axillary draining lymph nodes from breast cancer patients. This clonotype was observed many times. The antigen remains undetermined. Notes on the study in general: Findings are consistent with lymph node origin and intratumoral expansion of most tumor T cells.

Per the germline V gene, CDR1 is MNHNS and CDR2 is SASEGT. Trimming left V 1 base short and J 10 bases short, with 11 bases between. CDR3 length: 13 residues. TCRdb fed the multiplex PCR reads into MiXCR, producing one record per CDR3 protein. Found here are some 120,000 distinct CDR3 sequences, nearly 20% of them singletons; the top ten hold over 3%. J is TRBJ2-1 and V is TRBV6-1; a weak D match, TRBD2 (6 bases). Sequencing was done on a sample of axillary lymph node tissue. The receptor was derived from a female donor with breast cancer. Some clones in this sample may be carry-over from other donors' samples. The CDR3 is CASSEGEVGEQFF. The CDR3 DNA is TGTGCCAGCAGTGAAGGGGAGGTCGGGGAGCAGTTCTTC.